A single sample gave rise to the 27 T cell receptor beta chains below, sequenced in a study of OX40 agonist ivuxolimab in advanced cancers. Sequencing used immunoSEQ multiplex PCR; TCRdb keeps in-frame clones, though not all of them. Of more than 70,000 clones in the sample, around 90% were seen once. Material: CD4+ or CD8+ T cells sorted from blood, obtained in a trial of the OX40 agonist ivuxolimab. Every receptor here comes from an adult with an advanced solid tumor such as melanoma, head and neck, liver or kidney cancer.

V is TRBV28 and J is TRBJ2-3, with a possible D match to TRBD2 (5 bases). V dropped 3 bases and J dropped 5 bases, with 12 bases sitting between them. CDR1 MDHEN and CDR2 SYDVKM come from the germline V gene. The CDR3 contains 14 residues. The CDR3 spells CASSFSGRGDTQYF. CDR3 bases: TGTGCCAGCAGTTTCAGTGGACGGGGAGATACGCAGTATTTT.

The V call is TRBV6-6, the J call TRBJ2-3, with D possibly matching TRBD1 (6 bases). CDR3 length: 14 amino acids. Deletions cut 5 bases from V and 2 bases from J, with 11 bases between. CDR1 is MNHNY and CDR2 is SVGAGI in the germline V gene (reference sequence). CDR3 loop: CASSRTDFTDTQYF. DNA of the CDR3: TGTGCCAGCAGTCGGACAGATTTCACAGATACGCAGTATTTT.

This chain joins TRBV18 and TRBJ2-2, with D possibly being TRBD1 (5 bases). Germline CDR1 KGHSH, CDR2 LQKENI. The V end lost 2 bases, the J end lost 0 bases, and 10 bases lay between the germline ends. CDR3 length: 16 amino acids. The CDR3 bases are TGTGCCAGCTCACCAGACAGTGTCGCGAACACCGGGGAGCTGTTTTTT. Translating gives CASSPDSVANTGELFF.

This chain uses TRBV18 with TRBJ2-3; no firm D call. Trimming took off 3 bases at V and 0 bases at J, with 7 bases between the two ends. This CDR3 is 14 amino acids long. Germline CDR1 and CDR2: KGHSH and LQKENI. The CDR3 region is CASSPAGSTDTQYF. The CDR3 DNA reads TGTGCCAGCTCACCTGCCGGTAGCACAGATACGCAGTATTTT.

The chain joins TRBV6-1 to TRBJ1-2; no clear D. CDR1 is MNHNS and CDR2 is SASEGT in the germline V gene. The CDR3 sequence is 14 residues long. V was cut by 1 base and J by 5 bases, with 11 bases left in between. The DNA of the CDR3 is TGTGCCAGCAGTGAAGGTTGGCGCGAGTATGGCTACACCTTC. This translates into CASSEGWREYGYTF.

The chain employs TRBV18 and TRBJ2-5, with a tentative D call TRBD2 (6 bases). The CDR3 contains 15 residues. Germline lookup yields CDR1 KGHSH and CDR2 LQKENI. Trimming took off 9 bases at V and 9 bases at J, with 26 bases between the two ends. CDR3 protein: CASRLTAAGKGSQYF. DNA of the CDR3: TGTGCCAGTCGCCTTACCGCCGCGGGAAAAGGGTCCCAGTACTTC.

As concerns this clone: Sequence at one end of the junction differs from germline and may be a read error. The rearrangement links TRBV7-2 to TRBJ2-4; tentative D call: TRBD2 (6 bases). This CDR3 has 14 residues. Germline lookup yields CDR1 SGHTA and CDR2 FQGNSA. The CDR3 DNA follows: TGTGCCGGCAGCCCTTTCGCGGGATCTAACATTCAGTACTTC. This encodes CAGSPFAGSNIQYF.

This clone was observed a handful of times. The chain carries TRBV5-6 and TRBJ2-7, with D uncertain. CDR1 is SGHDT and CDR2 is YYEEEE in the germline V gene. Trimming took off 1 base at V and 0 bases at J, with 8 bases between the two ends. The CDR3 sequence is 14 residues long. CDR3 sequence reads: CASSLRPSSYEQYF. The CDR3 coding sequence is TGTGCCAGCAGCTTGCGTCCTAGCTCCTACGAGCAGTACTTC. Filled out from reference TRBV5-6 and TRBJ2-7, the complete variable domain reads DAGVTQSPTHLIKTRGQQVTLRCSPKSGHDTVSWYQQALGQGPQFIFQYYEEEERQRGNFPDRFSGHQFPNYSSELNVNALLLGDSALYLCASSLRPSSYEQYFGPGTRLTVT.

This clone was recorded once. The rearrangement uses TRBV7-6 and TRBJ2-1, with D tentatively TRBD2 (6 bases). V lost 6 bases, J lost 6 bases, and 18 bases lay in between. This CDR3 has 15 residues. CDR1 and CDR2 (germline): SGHVS, FNYEAQ. The CDR3 DNA reads as TGTGCCAGCAGTCCCTCCCGGGCCGGGGGCAATGAGCAGTTCTTC. It yields the protein CASSPSRAGGNEQFF.

This clone has a handful of counts. The genes are TRBV7-9 and TRBJ1-2, with 8 nucleotides matching TRBD1. CDR1 and CDR2 from the germline V gene are SEHNR and FQNEAQ (reference sequence). The trim removed 1 base at V and 6 bases at J, leaving 4 bases unmatched. This CDR3 region has 14 residues. CDR3 protein: CASSLGGQGNGYTF. The CDR3, as DNA: TGTGCCAGCAGCTTAGGCGGACAGGGTAATGGCTACACCTTC.

The chain has TRBV6-5 and TRBJ2-6; D is unclear. V was pared by 2 bases and J by 1 base, with 6 bases between. The CDR3 length is 15 residues. The germline V gene encodes CDR1 MNHEY and CDR2 SVGAGI. For the CDR3, the DNA is TGTGCCAGCAGTTACGACGGATCTGGGGCCAACGTCCTGACTTTC. This translates into CASSYDGSGANVLTF.

The chain has TRBV5-1 and TRBJ2-3; 9 bases agree with TRBD2. There are 17 residues in the CDR3. The V and J ends lost 1 base and 1 base, in that order; junction bases with no gene match: 7. The germline CDR1 and CDR2 sequences are SGHRS and YFSETQ. The CDR3 spells CASSLYAGGPGTDTQYF. Here the CDR3 DNA reads TGCGCCAGCAGCTTGTACGCGGGAGGGCCGGGCACAGATACGCAGTATTTT.

V usage is TRBV6-6 and J usage is TRBJ1-1, with 11 bases identical to TRBD1. CDR3 size: 15 residues. J gave up 5 bases and V 4 bases, and 6 bases lay outside the gene matches. Germline lookup yields CDR1 MNHNY and CDR2 SVGAGI (reference sequence). CDR3 loop: CASSSPGTGGTEAFF. CDR3 nucleotide sequence: TGTGCCAGCAGTTCCCCGGGGACAGGGGGGACTGAAGCTTTCTTT.

This clone is a singleton in its sample. The chain employs TRBV7-9 and TRBJ2-1; 11 bases match TRBD1. CDR1 SEHNR and CDR2 FQNEAQ come from the germline V gene (reference sequence). CDR3 size: 18 residues. After removal of 5 bases from V and 6 bases from J, the junction contained 15 bases not matched to a gene. The CDR3 DNA reads TGTGCCAGCAGCAGGCGAGGACAGGGGGCAATCGGGGCCAATGAGCAGTTCTTC. Translation: CASSRRGQGAIGANEQFF.

The chain combines TRBV2 with TRBJ2-5, with 9 bases lining up with TRBD2. With 1 base clipped from V and 6 bases from J, the junction kept 3 bases outside the gene matches. There are 14 residues in the CDR3. Germline CDR1 and CDR2: SNHLY and FYNNEI. CDR3 sequence (DNA): TGTGCCAGCAGTGAAGAGGCGGGAGGGCAGACCCAGTACTTC. It codes for CASSEEAGGQTQYF.

J is TRBJ1-1 and V is TRBV18; no clear D. CDR1 and CDR2 (germline): KGHSH, LQKENI. The CDR3 covers 15 residues. V lost 2 bases and J 2 bases, leaving 12 bases between the germline ends. Here the CDR3 reads CASSPAYGSNTEAFF. The CDR3 nucleotides read TGTGCCAGCTCACCAGCTTACGGGAGCAACACTGAAGCTTTCTTT.

This clone was seen a few times. This chain connects TRBV6-5 to TRBJ1-1; a possible D gene is TRBD1 (6 bases). This CDR3 region has 15 residues. V lost 2 bases and J 2 bases, leaving 12 bases between the germline ends. From germline, CDR1 is MNHEY and CDR2 SVGAGI. CDR3 nucleotides: TGTGCCAGCAGTTACGGTCAGGGGAGAAACACTGAAGCTTTCTTT. Amino acids: CASSYGQGRNTEAFF.

A few counts support this clone. The gene calls are TRBV4-1 and TRBJ2-3; D is unresolved. This CDR3 is built from 14 residues. Germline V CDR1 and CDR2: MGHRA, YSYEKL. The V gene lost 2 bases and the J gene lost 8 bases, with 14 bases spanning the gap. CDR3 coding DNA: TGCGCCAGCAGCCAATTTGATGGCTATGGTACGCAGTATTTT. Protein product: CASSQFDGYGTQYF.

The rearrangement links TRBV27 to TRBJ1-4; 9 bases map to TRBD1. J was trimmed by 0 bases and V by 1 base; bases with no gene match: 6. CDR3 length: 18 amino acids. CDR1 and CDR2 (germline): MNHEY, SMNVEV (reference sequence). The CDR3 sequence: CASSLFGGQGATNEKLFF. CDR3 DNA: TGTGCCAGCAGTTTATTTGGGGGACAGGGTGCAACTAATGAAAAACTGTTTTTT.

The chain employs TRBV28 and TRBJ2-3, with D possibly TRBD1 on 6 matching bases. Trimming cost V 7 bases and J 8 bases, with 16 bases left between them. Germline CDR1 MDHEN, CDR2 SYDVKM. The CDR3 contains 13 residues. The chain's CDR3 is CASTRDILGTQYF. In DNA form, the CDR3 reads TGTGCCAGCACCAGGGACATCCTAGGTACGCAGTATTTT.

The V gene is TRBV7-9, the J gene TRBJ2-5; no reliable D call. This CDR3 contains 15 residues. The germline gives CDR1 SEHNR, CDR2 FQNEAQ (reference sequence). V shed 0 bases and J shed 4 bases, with 12 bases lying between them. The DNA of the CDR3 is TGTGCCAGCAGCTTAGCGCTGGCCTTAGGAGAGACCCAGTACTTC. Translated, it gives CASSLALALGETQYF. The variable domain in full, completed from reference TRBV7-9 and TRBJ2-5, reads DTGVSQNPRHKITKRGQNVTFRCDPISEHNRLYWYRQTLGQGPEFLTYFQNEAQLEKSRLLSDRFSAERPKGSFSTLEIQRTEQGDSAMYLCASSLALALGETQYFGPGTRLLVL.

This clone was counted between two and nine times. The chain joins TRBV7-9 to TRBJ1-1; D is unclear. The CDR3 covers 13 residues. Germline lookup yields CDR1 SEHNR and CDR2 FQNEAQ (reference sequence). V shed 0 bases and J shed 8 bases, with 10 bases lying between them. The CDR3 loop reads CASSLAGGGEAFF. The DNA for the CDR3 is TGTGCCAGCAGCTTAGCTGGAGGAGGGGAAGCTTTCTTT.

V and J are TRBV1 and TRBJ2-7; whether TRBD2, the table's D call, matches the DNA was not checked. TRBV1 is noted as a pseudogene. CDR3 length: 16 amino acids. CDR3 sequence (DNA): TGCACCAGCAGCCAGCTCAGGACTAGAGTACAGAACGAGCAGTACTTC. Amino acid sequence: CTSSQLRTRVQNEQYF.

This clone was seen more than once but under ten times. This chain links TRBV10-3 with TRBJ2-1; no reliable D call. Germline CDR1 ENHRY, CDR2 SYGVKD. Trimming shortened V by 8 bases and J by 8 bases, and 10 bases separated the two germline ends. This CDR3 has 11 residues. CDR3 protein: CAIRTEDEQFF. CDR3 bases: TGTGCCATCCGCACTGAAGATGAGCAGTTCTTC.

CDR3 DNA sequence: TGCGCCAGCAGCACGGGACAGGGGGGCGAGCAGTACTTC. As protein: CASSTGQGGEQYF. The chain employs TRBV5-1 and TRBJ2-7; 11 nucleotides line up with TRBD1. V lost 4 bases to trimming and J lost 6 bases; unmatched junction nucleotides: 3. Germline CDR1 and CDR2: SGHRS and YFSETQ. The CDR3 loop spans 13 amino acids.

This chain uses TRBV6-6 with TRBJ2-5; D call uncertain. The CDR3 extends over 12 amino acids. V gave up 1 base and J gave up 5 bases, with 5 bases separating them. Looked up from germline, CDR1 is MNHNY and CDR2 is SVGAGI (reference sequence). The CDR3 DNA follows: TGTGCCAGCAGTTACTACGGCGAGACCCAGTACTTC. Its translation: CASSYYGETQYF.

The chain uses TRBV11-2 and TRBJ1-6, with 9 positions matching TRBD1. CDR3 length: 17 residues. The germline gives CDR1 SGHAT, CDR2 FQNNGV. V shed 4 bases and J 6 bases; nucleotides not matched to a gene: 10. The CDR3 DNA sequence: TGTGCCAGCAGCTACGGGACAGGGCTAATTGGTAATTCACCCCTCCACTTT. As protein: CASSYGTGLIGNSPLHF.